A single sample is the source of the 25 T cell receptor beta chains below, sequenced in a study of blood T cell repertoires in COVID-19. Sequencing was performed with immunoSEQ multiplex PCR; in TCRdb, only in-frame clones are kept and a portion is missing. The sample lists 150,000 to 200,000 clones; around 86% were seen once. The sample consisted of peripheral blood. The source is a man aged 40-49 years with acute or convalescent COVID-19.

This clone has only a few counts. This CDR3 reads CASSLGIGNTIYF. The CDR3 DNA follows: TGCGCCAGCAGCTTGGGTATTGGAAACACCATATATTTT. The chain is built from TRBV5-1 and TRBJ1-3; D unresolved. Germline V lookup: CDR1 SGHRS, CDR2 YFSETQ. The CDR3 covers 13 residues. V was clipped by 0 bases and J by 3 bases, with 4 bases between them.

The genes are TRBV30 and TRBJ2-7; D is perhaps TRBD2 (5 bases). V shed 1 base and J shed 5 bases, with 12 bases lying between them. Germline V gene lookup returns CDR1 GTSNPN and CDR2 SVGIG (reference sequence). This CDR3 contains 13 residues. The CDR3, as DNA: TGTGCCTGGAGTGGAACTTTCGGGAACGAGCAGTACTTC. Encoded protein: CAWSGTFGNEQYF.

The V call is TRBV28, the J call TRBJ2-3, with 11 bases lining up with TRBD2. The germline gives CDR1 MDHEN, CDR2 SYDVKM. This CDR3 comprises 15 residues. With V trimmed by 6 bases and J by 6 bases, 8 bases remained unmatched. The CDR3 is CASRPSGGPPDTQYF. The CDR3 region has the DNA TGTGCCAGCAGGCCTAGCGGGGGGCCCCCGGATACGCAGTATTTT.

The J gene is TRBJ1-2, the V gene TRBV3-1 (or the pseudogene TRBV3-2); 7 nucleotides agree with TRBD1. The length of the CDR3 is 15 residues. Germline CDR1 is LGHDT and CDR2 is YNNKEL (reference sequence). V gave up 5 bases and J gave up 4 bases; unmatched junction bases: 10. CDR3 coding DNA: TGTGCCAGCAGCTATGGACTGACAGGGACCTATGGCTACACCTTC. It translates to CASSYGLTGTYGYTF.

The rearrangement joins TRBV23-1 to TRBJ1-6, with a weak D call TRBD1 (6 bases). TRBV23-1 is an ORF, with its function uncertain. The V and J ends lost 5 bases and 7 bases respectively, with 15 bases between them. This CDR3 region has 15 residues. The CDR3: CASSTRGRGNSPLHF. DNA of the CDR3: TGCGCCAGCAGTACGAGGGGCAGGGGAAATTCACCCCTCCACTTT.

The rearrangement joins TRBV19 to TRBJ2-3; 8 nucleotides match TRBD2. The CDR3 has 15 amino acids. Germline V gives CDR1 LNHDA, CDR2 SQIVND (reference sequence). V dropped 1 base and J dropped 4; count of bases not matched to a gene: 4. The CDR3 nucleotides read TGTGCCAGTAGTATAGCCGGGGGGGCCCCAGATACGCAGTATTTT. Translation: CASSIAGGAPDTQYF.

The V gene is TRBV25-1, the J gene TRBJ1-2; D ambiguous. The V gene's germline CDR1 is MGHDK and CDR2 SYGVNS. V was clipped by 2 bases and J by 4 bases, with 14 bases between them. CDR3 size: 15 residues. The CDR3, as DNA: TGTGCCAGCAGTGAACCTGGAGGATCCCTCTATGGCTACACCTTC. Its protein is CASSEPGGSLYGYTF.

CDR3 loop: CASRVRSGRGSNQPQHF. The DNA for the CDR3 is TGTGCCAGCAGGGTCCGGAGTGGCAGGGGAAGCAATCAGCCCCAGCATTTT. This chain connects TRBV5-8 to TRBJ1-5; tentatively, D is TRBD1 (6 bases). The V gene's germline CDR1 is SGHTS and CDR2 YDEGEE. The ends were cut back, 5 bases at V and 1 base at J, with 19 bases in the middle. The CDR3 has 17 amino acids.

The chain couples TRBV11-1 to TRBJ1-4; no clear D. The CDR3 sequence is 13 residues long. Germline values: CDR1 SGHAT, CDR2 FQDESV (reference sequence). V lost 1 base, J lost 6 bases, and 6 bases lay in between. The CDR3 here is CASSLVPDEKLFF. The CDR3 DNA follows: TGTGCCAGCAGCTTAGTTCCGGATGAAAAACTGTTTTTT.

This clone was detected once. The chain joins TRBV28 to TRBJ1-5, with unresolved D. The CDR3 spans 14 residues. Germline loops: CDR1 MDHEN, CDR2 SYDVKM. Trimming stripped 3 bases from V and 2 bases from J, with 8 bases between. DNA of the CDR3: TGTGCCAGCAGTTTCTTCGGGGGCAATCAGCCCCAGCATTTT. It yields the protein CASSFFGGNQPQHF.

The chain recombines TRBV29-1 with TRBJ1-1; D remains unclear. The CDR3 covers 15 residues. V lost 4 bases and J 0 bases, leaving 15 bases between the germline ends. Germline V CDR1 and CDR2: SQVTM, ANQGSEA. The CDR3 nucleotides are TGCAGCGTTGCACCAGGATGGGCTATGAACACTGAAGCTTTCTTT. Encoded protein: CSVAPGWAMNTEAFF.

V is TRBV5-1 and J is TRBJ2-7; 7 bases align to TRBD1. Germline V gives CDR1 SGHRS, CDR2 YFSETQ. The CDR3 has 14 residues. V was pared by 4 bases and J by 6 bases, with 10 bases of the junction left unmatched. The CDR3 protein is CASSLGQLSGEQYF. The CDR3 DNA sequence: TGCGCCAGCAGCCTGGGACAGCTCTCGGGCGAGCAGTACTTC. The entire variable domain, with the rest obtained from reference TRBV5-1 and TRBJ2-7, is as follows: KAGVTQTPRYLIKTRGQQVTLSCSPISGHRSVSWYQQTPGQGLQFLFEYFSETQRNKGNFPGRFSGRQFSNSRSEMNVSTLELGDSALYLCASSLGQLSGEQYFGPGTRLTVT.

V and J are TRBV5-6 and TRBJ2-7; 8 bases align to TRBD2. CDR3 length: 14 amino acids. Germline CDR1 reads SGHDT; CDR2 reads YYEEEE. Trimming removed 6 bases from V and 7 bases from J; junction bases left unmatched: 12. DNA for the CDR3: TGTGCCAGCACCCGAACGGGGGGGCCGGAAGAGCAGTACTTC. Translation: CASTRTGGPEEQYF.

The J gene is TRBJ2-1, the V gene TRBV5-1; 8 bases match TRBD2. In germline, CDR1 is SGHRS, CDR2 YFSETQ. With 2 bases clipped from V and 5 bases from J, the junction kept 9 bases outside the gene matches. This CDR3 is built from 16 residues. The CDR3 region is CASSLRRGGPDNEQFF. The CDR3 nucleotides are TGCGCCAGCAGCTTAAGGCGCGGGGGGCCCGACAATGAGCAGTTCTTC.

In DNA form, the CDR3 reads TGTGCCAGCAGTTACGCCCAGCGGGGGGACAATGAGCAGTTCTTC. This encodes CASSYAQRGDNEQFF. This chain joins TRBV6-5 and TRBJ2-1; 9 bases are shared with TRBD2. J was trimmed by 5 bases and V by 2 bases; bases with no gene match: 4. Germline CDR1 and CDR2: MNHEY and SVGAGI. The CDR3 length is 15 residues.

The V gene is TRBV3-1 (or the pseudogene TRBV3-2), the J gene TRBJ1-2; no firm D call. CDR3 size: 14 residues. Trimming took off 1 base at V and 4 bases at J, with 10 bases between the two ends. Germline CDR1 LGHDT, CDR2 YNNKEL (reference sequence). In DNA, the CDR3 is TGTGCCAGCAGCCAAGGGGAGGGCCGCTATGGCTACACCTTC. Encoded protein: CASSQGEGRYGYTF.

The V gene is TRBV27, the J gene TRBJ2-1, with 11 bases aligning to TRBD2. Unmatched junction bases numbered 8, after V lost 6 bases and J lost 4 bases. The CDR3 loop spans 16 amino acids. CDR1 MNHEY and CDR2 SMNVEV come from the germline V gene (reference sequence). The DNA of the CDR3 is TGTGCCAGCAGCCGACTCTTAGCGGGGGGGTACAATGAGCAGTTCTTC. This sequence encodes CASSRLLAGGYNEQFF.

This chain links TRBV7-6 with TRBJ1-2, with a weak D call TRBD1 (6 bases). Per germline, CDR1 SGHVS and CDR2 FNYEAQ. Trimming shortened V by 5 bases and J by 8 bases, and 21 bases separated the two germline ends. This CDR3 is 15 amino acids long. The CDR3 nucleotides are TGTGCCAGCAGCCCCCCGGGGGGGGGCCGGCGGGGCTACACCTTC. This codes for CASSPPGGGRRGYTF.

The chain uses TRBV2 and TRBJ2-2, with D hard to call. CDR1 and CDR2 (germline): SNHLY, FYNNEI. Trimming removed 3 bases from V and 0 bases from J, with 8 bases in between. The CDR3 length is 15 residues. For the CDR3, the DNA is TGTGCCAGCAGTGAGACATACGCGAACACCGGGGAGCTGTTTTTT. Protein sequence: CASSETYANTGELFF.

The rearrangement uses TRBV12-1 and TRBJ1-2. TRBV12-1 is annotated as a pseudogene. The CDR3 is made up of 13 amino acids. Written as DNA, the CDR3 is TGTGCCAGCAGCGGGGAGGGAAATTATGGCTACACCTTC. Protein: CASSGEGNYGYTF.

With respect to this clone: At one end the junction does not follow the germline gene, possibly because of a read error. V is TRBV7-7 and J is TRBJ2-5, with D maybe TRBD2 (7 bases). CDR3 length equals 16 residues. Germline assignment: CDR1 SSHAT and CDR2 FNYEAQ (reference sequence). The CDR3 bases are TGTGCTAGCAGCAAATGGGGGGGGGCGGACCAAGAGACCCAGTACTTC. This gives the protein CASSKWGGADQETQYF.

The chain combines TRBV19 with TRBJ2-7; 8 bases line up with TRBD1. There are 15 residues in the CDR3. J gave up 3 bases and V 2 bases, and 6 bases lay outside the gene matches. Per the germline V gene, CDR1 is LNHDA and CDR2 is SQIVND (reference sequence). CDR3 amino acids: CASSISQGAFYEQYF. CDR3 nucleotide sequence: TGTGCCAGTAGTATAAGTCAGGGGGCCTTCTACGAGCAGTACTTC.

The V and J genes are TRBV5-1 and TRBJ1-1; no definite D call. The CDR3 is 14 residues long. Deletions cut 0 bases from V and 0 bases from J, with 6 bases between. CDR1 and CDR2 (germline): SGHRS, YFSETQ. The CDR3 loop reads CASSLAVMNTEAFF. DNA for the CDR3: TGCGCCAGCAGCTTGGCGGTTATGAACACTGAAGCTTTCTTT.

The chain links TRBV6-5 to TRBJ1-3; D unclear. The germline V gene has CDR1 MNHEY and CDR2 SVGAGI. V lost 6 bases and J lost 1, with 13 bases in between. This CDR3 has 15 residues. CDR3 residues: CASRPRRGSGNTIYF. Here the CDR3 DNA reads TGTGCCAGCAGACCCCGCCGGGGATCTGGAAACACCATATATTTT.

The chain carries TRBV30 and TRBJ2-1; D may be TRBD2 (5 bases). The CDR3 covers 15 residues. Trimming removed 4 bases from V and 3 bases from J, with 16 bases in between. In germline, CDR1 is GTSNPN, CDR2 SVGIG (reference sequence). CDR3 protein: CAWKSFGDVYNEQFF. The CDR3 DNA sequence: TGTGCCTGGAAGAGTTTCGGGGATGTCTACAATGAGCAGTTCTTC.